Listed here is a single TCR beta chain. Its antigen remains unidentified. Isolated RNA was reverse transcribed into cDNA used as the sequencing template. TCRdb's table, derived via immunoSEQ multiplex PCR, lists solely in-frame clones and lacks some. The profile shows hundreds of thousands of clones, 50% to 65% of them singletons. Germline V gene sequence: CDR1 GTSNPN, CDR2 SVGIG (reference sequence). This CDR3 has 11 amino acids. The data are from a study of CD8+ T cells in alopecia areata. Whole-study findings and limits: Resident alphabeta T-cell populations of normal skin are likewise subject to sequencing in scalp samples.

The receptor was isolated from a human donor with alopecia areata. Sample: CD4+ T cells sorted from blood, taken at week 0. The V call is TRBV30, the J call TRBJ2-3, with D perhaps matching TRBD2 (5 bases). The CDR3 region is CARRLGSTQYF. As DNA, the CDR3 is TGTGCTAGAAGGTTGGGGAGCACGCAGTATTTT.